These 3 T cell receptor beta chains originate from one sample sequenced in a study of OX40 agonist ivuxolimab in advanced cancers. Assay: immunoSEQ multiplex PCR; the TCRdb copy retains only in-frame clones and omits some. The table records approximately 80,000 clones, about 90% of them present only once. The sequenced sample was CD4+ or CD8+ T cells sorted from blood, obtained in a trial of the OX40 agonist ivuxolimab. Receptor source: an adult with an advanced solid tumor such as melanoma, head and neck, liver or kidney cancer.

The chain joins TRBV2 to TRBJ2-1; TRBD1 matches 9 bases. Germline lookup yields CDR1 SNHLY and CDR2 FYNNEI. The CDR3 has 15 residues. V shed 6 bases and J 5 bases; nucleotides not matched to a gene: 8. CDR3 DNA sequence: TGTGCCAGCAGCCCCGGGACAGGGATCGACAATGAGCAGTTCTTC. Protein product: CASSPGTGIDNEQFF.

CDR3 protein: CASSFGQTGNTIYF. The CDR3 DNA reads as TGTGCCAGCAGTTTTGGTCAGACGGGAAACACCATATATTTT. The chain links TRBV28 to TRBJ1-3; no clear D. CDR3 length: 14 amino acids. Trimming cost V 3 bases and J 4 bases, with 10 bases left between them. The germline V gene has CDR1 MDHEN and CDR2 SYDVKM. Supplemented by reference TRBV28 and TRBJ1-3, the full variable domain reads DVKVTQSSRYLVKRTGEKVFLECVQDMDHENMFWYRQDPGLGLRLIYFSYDVKMKEKGDIPEGYSVSREKKERFSLILESASTNQTSMYLCASSFGQTGNTIYFGEGSWLTVV.

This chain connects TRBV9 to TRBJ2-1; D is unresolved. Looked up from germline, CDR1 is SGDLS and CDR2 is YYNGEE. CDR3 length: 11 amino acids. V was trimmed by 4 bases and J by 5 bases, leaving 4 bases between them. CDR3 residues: CASSLHNEQFF. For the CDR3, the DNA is TGTGCCAGCAGCCTTCACAATGAGCAGTTCTTC.